The present T cell receptor (beta chain) was sequenced within a study of T-cell reconstitution after alpha-beta-depleted transplantation in children. Germline CDR1 reads SGDLS; CDR2 reads YYNGEE. This CDR3 contains 14 residues. V dropped 3 bases and J dropped 4 bases, with 13 bases sitting between them. Unique molecular identifiers were used to barcode this TCRbeta library. TCRdb recomputed calls from the PCR reads with MiXCR, one row per CDR3 protein. The sample lists about 640,000 distinct CDR3 sequences; roughly 17% were seen once. The sequenced sample was PBMCs from the stem cell graft donor, obtained from the stem cell graft. The sequence was collected from a human donor who donated a stem cell graft to a child with acute myeloid leukemia. V gene TRBV9 combines with J gene TRBJ1-2, with D perhaps TRBD1 (5 bases). The CDR3 region has the DNA TGTGCCAGCAGCGCCGGGACGGAAACCTATGGCTACACCTTC. It yields the protein CASSAGTETYGYTF.